The 9 T cell receptor beta chains below all came from one sample that was sequenced in a study of human T cells and chemical hapten exposure (dated by TCRdb to the early 2020s). Preparation of the library involved RACE. The sequencer listed for this sample is NextSeq 500. TCRdb applied fastp at Q25 and MiXCR to the public reads, then kept only in-frame beta chains. When rows share a CDR3 protein, they turn into one entry using the most common DNA and genes. Counted in this sample were around 380,000 distinct CDR3 sequences; about 5% of them appeared once. The ten biggest clones cover around 8% of the sample. Reading the label with the study, this specimen's time point is: pre-sensitization, week 0. The treatment or condition label corresponds to: therapeutic diphenylcyclopropenone sensitization with weekly scalp DPC. The starting material was whole blood, obtained in connection with sensitization to the hapten diphenylcyclopropenone (DPC). Receptors were obtained from a woman aged 18-35 years with alopecia areata. Some clones in this sample may be carry-over from other donors' samples.

The chain joins TRBV11-2 to TRBJ2-7; TRBD2 matches 7 bases. Germline V gene sequence: CDR1 SGHAT, CDR2 FQNNGV. V lost 6 bases and J lost 0; bases outside the gene matches: 5. The CDR3 extends over 14 amino acids. CDR3 sequence (DNA): TGTGCCAGCAGTTCGGGACTACGCTCCTACGAGCAGTACTTC. It codes for CASSSGLRSYEQYF.

This clonotype has only a few counts. The CDR3, as DNA: TGTGCCAGCAGTTCGAGCGGGGGCGGTATTAGCACAGATACGCAGTATTTT. Amino acids: CASSSSGGGISTDTQYF. The rearrangement joins TRBV12-3 or TRBV12-4 to TRBJ2-3; 8 bases fit TRBD2. J was trimmed by 0 bases and V by 4 bases; bases with no gene match: 9. There are 17 residues in the CDR3.

This clonotype was detected only a few times. The chain links TRBV3-1 to TRBJ2-3, with unresolved D. This CDR3 is 13 amino acids long. Trimming took off 1 base at V and 6 bases at J, with 8 bases between the two ends. From germline, CDR1 is LGHDT and CDR2 YNNKEL (reference sequence). CDR3 sequence: CASSQVSRDTQYF. The CDR3 DNA reads as TGTGCCAGCAGCCAAGTTTCGCGGGATACGCAGTATTTT.

J is TRBJ2-7 and V is TRBV28; the match to TRBD1 covers 8 bases. Germline CDR1 and CDR2: MDHEN and SYDVKM. Germline trimming cut 7 bases from V and 1 base from J; bases unmatched to any gene: 6. The CDR3 extends over 14 amino acids. In DNA form, the CDR3 reads TGTGCCAGCACCGCGACAGGGGAGTCCTACGAGCAGTACTTC. As protein: CASTATGESYEQYF. Full variable domain (missing parts from reference TRBV28 and TRBJ2-7): DVKVTQSSRYLVKRTGEKVFLECVQDMDHENMFWYRQDPGLGLRLIYFSYDVKMKEKGDIPEGYSVSREKKERFSLILESASTNQTSMYLCASTATGESYEQYFGPGTRLTVT.

The table lists this clonotype with a few counts. This chain uses TRBV20-1 with TRBJ1-3, with D perhaps TRBD1 (6 bases). Trimming took 1 base from V and 9 from J, leaving 22 bases between them. This CDR3 spans 16 amino acids. CDR1 DFQATT and CDR2 SNEGSKA come from the germline V gene (reference sequence). CDR3 in amino acids: CSARAPGTKTFGTIYF. In DNA, the CDR3 is TGCAGTGCTAGAGCCCCCGGGACAAAGACTTTTGGCACCATATATTTT.

This clonotype was seen ten or more times. J is TRBJ1-1 and V is TRBV5-4; tentatively, D is TRBD1 (5 bases). The germline V gene has CDR1 SGHNT and CDR2 YYREEE (reference sequence). The CDR3 loop spans 16 amino acids. Trimming took off 0 bases at V and 4 bases at J, with 16 bases between the two ends. The CDR3 DNA is TGTGCCAGCAGCTTGGTCGAGTTAGGGGCGGGCACTGAAGCTTTCTTT. Protein sequence: CASSLVELGAGTEAFF. The variable domain in full, with the rest retrieved from reference TRBV5-4 and TRBJ1-1, is ETGVTQSPTHLIKTRGQQVTLRCSSQSGHNTVSWYQQALGQGPQFIFQYYREEENGRGNFPPRFSGLQFPNYSSELNVNALELDDSALYLCASSLVELGAGTEAFFGQGTRLTVV.

This clonotype showed up many times. The J gene is TRBJ1-1, the V gene TRBV11-1; 7 nucleotides agree with TRBD1. V trimming: 5 bases; J trimming: 1 base; junction bases outside the gene matches: 4. Germline loops: CDR1 SGHAT, CDR2 FQDESV (reference sequence). This CDR3 comprises 14 residues. The CDR3 bases are TGTGCCAGCAGCCCCTGGACAGGGAACACTGAAGCTTTCTTT. It encodes CASSPWTGNTEAFF.

This clonotype was detected only a few times. The CDR3 nucleotides are TGTGCCAGCAGTGAATATCGTACGGCTAGCTCTGGGCATGAGCAGTTCTTC. Amino acid sequence: CASSEYRTASSGHEQFF. The V gene is TRBV2, the J gene TRBJ2-1, with D perhaps matching TRBD2 (5 bases). Germline V gene data show CDR1 as SNHLY and CDR2 as FYNNEI. V gave up 2 bases and J gave up 8 bases, with 22 bases separating them. The CDR3 spans 17 residues.

The table lists this clonotype with many counts. One junction end disagrees with the germline gene, perhaps due to a read error. The CDR3 nucleotides are TGCAGTGCCGTTAAGGGGGGTTTGAACCCTGAAGCTTTCTTT. Amino acids: CSAVKGGLNPEAFF. V and J are TRBV20-1 and TRBJ1-1, with D possibly matching TRBD1 (6 bases). Germline assignment: CDR1 DFQATT and CDR2 SNEGSKA (reference sequence). The CDR3 is made up of 14 amino acids.